The 5 T cell receptor beta chains below come from one sample, sequenced in a study of blood T cell repertoires in COVID-19. Sequenced by immunoSEQ multiplex PCR; TCRdb stores in-frame clones only, minus some. Altogether roughly 200,000 clones are present, 86% being singletons, with the ten largest covering about a tenth. The sample consisted of peripheral blood. These receptors were collected from a woman between 45 and 60 years old with COVID-19, enrolled during active disease.

The chain combines TRBV2 with TRBJ1-4, with D unresolved. This CDR3 contains 12 residues. Germline V gene sequence: CDR1 SNHLY, CDR2 FYNNEI. V was cut by 1 base and J by 8 bases, with 5 bases left in between. The CDR3 nucleotides read TGTGCCAGCAGTGAAGTTAGAGAAAAACTGTTTTTT. Translating it yields CASSEVREKLFF.

This chain uses TRBV19 with TRBJ1-2, with 7 nucleotides matching TRBD1. CDR1 and CDR2 from the germline V gene are LNHDA and SQIVND (reference sequence). J was trimmed by 0 bases and V by 3 bases; bases with no gene match: 4. CDR3 length: 15 amino acids. For the CDR3, the DNA is TGTGCCAGTAGTATTATCGGGACAGCTAACTATGGCTACACCTTC. The encoded protein is CASSIIGTANYGYTF.

V is TRBV19 and J is TRBJ2-7, with D maybe TRBD1 (6 bases). Trimming took off 1 base at V and 4 bases at J, with 14 bases between the two ends. This CDR3 region has 15 residues. Germline CDR1 LNHDA, CDR2 SQIVND (reference sequence). DNA of the CDR3: TGTGCCAGTAGTATAGTTTCGGACAGTTATTACGAGCAGTACTTC. Its translation: CASSIVSDSYYEQYF. Based on the CDR3 plus reference TRBV19 and TRBJ2-7, the full variable domain is DGGITQSPKYLFRKEGQNVTLSCEQNLNHDAMYWYRQDPGQGLRLIYYSQIVNDFQKGDIAEGYSVSREKKESFPLTVTSAQKNPTAFYLCASSIVSDSYYEQYFGPGTRLTVT.

The chain recombines TRBV12-5 with TRBJ2-4; D perhaps matches TRBD1 (8 bases). The CDR3 sequence is 17 residues long. The germline V and J ends were trimmed by 0 bases and 3 bases, with 15 bases remaining between them. CDR1 is LGHNT, CDR2 FRNRAP, per germline. The CDR3: CASGLVQGGLGKNIQYF. In nucleotides, the CDR3 is TGTGCTAGTGGTTTGGTACAGGGGGGGTTGGGCAAAAACATTCAGTACTTC.

The chain has TRBV10-3 and TRBJ1-1, with TRBD1 matching 11 bases. The V segment lost 6 bases and the J segment 3 bases; nucleotides outside the gene matches: 3. The CDR3 is 14 residues long. Per germline, CDR1 ENHRY and CDR2 SYGVKD. The CDR3 coding sequence is TGTGCCATCAGGGACAGGGGGCAAGACACTGAAGCTTTCTTT. Translated, it gives CAIRDRGQDTEAFF.